Shown below are 7 T cell receptor beta chains from a single sample sequenced in a study of blood T cell repertoires in COVID-19. Some clones are missing from TCRdb's copy, which holds only in-frame ones; the method was immunoSEQ multiplex PCR. The sample lists about 280,000 clones, approximately 85% occurring once. The sample comprised peripheral blood. The receptor source for this set is a man aged 50 to 59 with active or convalescent COVID-19.

This chain links TRBV4-2 with TRBJ1-1; D perhaps matches TRBD1 (5 bases). Germline assignment: CDR1 LGHNA and CDR2 YNFKEQ. With 0 bases removed from V and 0 bases from J, the gap between germline ends came to 11 bases. The length of the CDR3 is 16 residues. As DNA, the CDR3 is TGTGCCAGCAGCCAAGAGGGGGGACGGATGAACACTGAAGCTTTCTTT. This codes for CASSQEGGRMNTEAFF.

V and J are TRBV7-9 and TRBJ2-3; tentative D call: TRBD2 (5 bases). The CDR3 totals 14 residues. Germline V gene data show CDR1 as SEHNR and CDR2 as FQNEAQ (reference sequence). V was cut by 5 bases and J by 0 bases, with 9 bases left in between. CDR3 in amino acids: CASSHAGSTDTQYF. The CDR3 DNA reads TGTGCCAGCAGCCACGCGGGCAGCACAGATACGCAGTATTTT.

As to this clone: The junction shows a germline mismatch at one end, possibly a read error. The chain carries TRBV12-3 or TRBV12-4 and TRBJ1-1; TRBD1 matches at 9 bases. The CDR3 loop spans 13 amino acids. CDR3 in amino acids: CASSFGSGQGTYF. The CDR3 DNA sequence: TGTGCCAGCAGTTTCGGGTCGGGACAGGGTACTTACTTT.

The J gene is TRBJ1-5, the V gene TRBV4-2; 8 bases are shared with TRBD1. V lost 5 bases to trimming and J lost 2 bases; unmatched junction nucleotides: 2. The CDR3 runs 14 residues. Looked up from germline, CDR1 is LGHNA and CDR2 is YNFKEQ. The CDR3: CASSAQGGNQPQHF. As DNA, the CDR3 is TGTGCCAGCAGCGCACAGGGGGGCAATCAGCCCCAGCATTTT.

This rearrangement joins TRBV7-3 to TRBJ1-6; D perhaps matches TRBD1 (5 bases). Trimming took off 2 bases at V and 9 bases at J, with 14 bases between the two ends. The CDR3 runs 15 residues. Looked up from germline, CDR1 is SGHTA and CDR2 is FQGTGA. The CDR3: CASSLDSGGRSPLHF. CDR3 bases: TGTGCCAGCAGCTTAGATAGCGGGGGACGTTCACCCCTCCACTTT.

This chain uses TRBV28 with TRBJ2-1; possibly TRBD2 for D (7 bases). The CDR3 covers 14 residues. Trimming cost V 10 bases and J 0 bases, with 13 bases left between them. Germline lookup yields CDR1 MDHEN and CDR2 SYDVKM. CDR3 amino acids: CATGGGSSYNEQFF. The CDR3 coding sequence is TGTGCCACGGGGGGCGGGAGCTCCTACAATGAGCAGTTCTTC.

The sample holds a few counts of this clone. This rearrangement joins TRBV20-1 to TRBJ2-3; D uncertain. The CDR3 is made up of 10 amino acids. The germline CDR1 and CDR2 sequences are DFQATT and SNEGSKA (reference sequence). The V gene lost 7 bases and the J gene lost 3 bases, with 5 bases spanning the gap. The CDR3 region is CSVITDTQYF. CDR3 coding DNA: TGCAGTGTTATTACAGATACGCAGTATTTT.